The T cell receptor beta chain described here comes from a study of regulatory and conventional T cells in RAG deficiency. The sorted regulatory T cells were CD4+, CD25-high and CD127-low, with genomic DNA sequenced. About this clone itself: Its target is unknown.

Study-level points and caveats: Patient subsets had shorter CDR3s; Omenn Treg-Tconv overlap exceeded 75%. These Omenn syndrome Treg sorts may hold peripherally activated cells instead.

Generated by immunoSEQ multiplex PCR, the TCRdb table keeps only in-frame clones and is missing some. The sample lists roughly 19,000 clones; approximately 90% were seen once. The same sample was also studied in work on regulatory T cells. That work adds: The primer mix had 52 TRBV and 13 TRBJ primers.

The specimen was Tregs sorted from blood. The source is a human donor in good health.

As DNA, the CDR3 is TGTGCCAGCAGCCAAGGGGCAGGGGGCTTTGAGCAGTACTTC. Encoded protein: CASSQGAGGFEQYF. This rearrangement joins TRBV14 to TRBJ2-7, with TRBD1 matching over 8 bases. J lost 7 bases, V lost 1 base, and 6 bases had no gene match. The CDR3 runs to 14 residues. From germline, CDR1 is SGHDN and CDR2 FVKESK.